The 8 T cell receptor beta chains below were found in one sample sequenced in a study of blood T cells in healthy people across ages. Together with a sample-barcoded 5' primer, a J-beta primer mix was included in a second PCR lasting about 7 to 12 cycles. TCRdb re-called the 5' RACE reads through MiXCR, storing one row per CDR3 protein. The sample lists hundreds of thousands of distinct CDR3 sequences; roughly 52% were seen once. The source material was blood. The receptors shown here come from a man younger than 40 in good health.

In nucleotides, the CDR3 is TGCGCCAGCAGCCAGGGACAGGGTACAGGCAAAAACATTCAGTACTTC. Translated: CASSQGQGTGKNIQYF. The V call is TRBV4-3, the J call TRBJ2-4; TRBD1 matches at 9 bases. J was trimmed by 3 bases and V by 3 bases; bases with no gene match: 6. Germline CDR1 and CDR2: LGHNA and YSLEER. This CDR3 spans 16 amino acids.

This clonotype was seen a few times. V and J are TRBV20-1 and TRBJ2-7, with D maybe TRBD2 (6 bases). Trimming removed 0 bases from V and 6 bases from J, with 9 bases in between. The CDR3 extends over 12 amino acids. Germline loops: CDR1 DFQATT, CDR2 SNEGSKA (reference sequence). This chain's CDR3 is CSARDRDSEQYF. The DNA for the CDR3 is TGCAGTGCTAGAGACCGGGACTCCGAGCAGTACTTC.

In its sample, this clonotype was seen a few times. The J gene is TRBJ2-3, the V gene TRBV24-1; no clear D. The V end was cut by 5 bases, the J end by 7 bases, with 6 bases between. CDR1 is KGHDR, CDR2 SFDVKD, per germline. CDR3 length equals 11 residues. The chain's CDR3 is CATSVTNTQYF. The DNA of the CDR3 is TGTGCCACCAGTGTGACGAATACGCAGTATTTT.

A remark on this clonotype: A read error may explain this, as a much larger clone is one base away. This chain links TRBV2 with TRBJ2-7; possibly TRBD2 for D (7 bases). Trimming took off 8 bases at V and 6 bases at J, with 20 bases between the two ends. The germline V gene has CDR1 SNHLY and CDR2 FYNNEI. The CDR3 sequence is 14 residues long. For the CDR3, the DNA is TGTGCCAGCGGTTCAAGGGGGGGAATAGGCGAGCAGTACTTC. Translated, it gives CASGSRGGIGEQYF. Combining the CDR3 with reference TRBV2 and TRBJ2-7 gives the whole variable domain EPEVTQTPSHQVTQMGQEVILRCVPISNHLYFYWYRQILGQKVEFLVSFYNNEISEKSEIFDDQFSVERPDGSNFTLKIRSTKLEDSAMYFCASGSRGGIGEQYFGPGTRLTVT.

The J gene is TRBJ1-4, the V gene TRBV29-1; no clear D. Germline CDR1 and CDR2: SQVTM and ANQGSEA. Trimming took off 0 bases at V and 3 bases at J, with 14 bases between the two ends. This CDR3 has 16 residues. The CDR3 sequence: CSVEDQLGSPNEKLFF. The CDR3 DNA reads TGCAGCGTTGAAGATCAGCTGGGTTCCCCTAATGAAAAACTGTTTTTT.

J is TRBJ2-5 and V is TRBV7-2; D possibly uses TRBD1 or TRBD2 (6 bases each). The CDR3 length is 14 residues. CDR1 SGHTA and CDR2 FQGNSA come from the germline V gene. V lost 1 base and J lost 7, with 13 bases in between. The CDR3 region is CASSLEGGLTTQYF. CDR3 DNA: TGTGCCAGCAGCTTAGAAGGGGGGTTAACGACCCAGTACTTC.

As regards this clonotype: Possible read error: a much larger clone is one base away. The V and J genes are TRBV12-3 or TRBV12-4 and TRBJ2-4; D tentatively fits TRBD1 or TRBD2 (5 bases each). The end of the DNA fits TRBJ2-7 better, so the J call may be wrong. This CDR3 comprises 14 residues. The CDR3 coding sequence is TGTGCCGGCAGCCCCCCGGGGCAGCTCTACGAGCAGTACTTC. It codes for CAGSPPGQLYEQYF.

This chain connects TRBV24-1 to TRBJ2-5; tentatively, D is TRBD1 (5 bases). From germline, CDR1 is KGHDR and CDR2 SFDVKD. The CDR3 contains 14 residues. With 0 bases removed from V and 5 bases from J, the gap between germline ends came to 9 bases. The CDR3 coding sequence is TGTGCCACCAGTGATTTGAAGGCAGGGGAGACCCAGTACTTC. It yields the protein CATSDLKAGETQYF.